This T cell receptor (beta chain) was found in a study of early T cells in non-severe SARS-CoV-2 infection. Study-level information: Chains were not paired, and sequencing was done on bulk RNA from unsorted whole blood. Study findings and constraints: The matching step, a VDJdb search, favored anti-spike CD8 responses and missed private and CD4 specificities.

Individual cDNA molecules were tagged with unique molecular identifiers. Each CDR3 protein is one row after TCRdb ran MiXCR on the 5' RACE reads. The data contain around 61,000 distinct CDR3 sequences, around 16% of them seen just once; the ten biggest clones take up over 3.5%. This clonotype came up many times. The target antigen is unknown. CDR3 size: 15 residues. Trimming removed 7 bases from V and 3 bases from J, with 16 bases in between. Germline loops: CDR1 LNHDA, CDR2 SQIVND (reference sequence). The sample consisted of whole blood, taken at baseline. This receptor was identified in an adult who was a healthcare worker with PCR-confirmed SARS-CoV-2 infection or an uninfected control (not recorded which). The chain joins TRBV19 to TRBJ1-5; possibly TRBD1 for D (6 bases). CDR3 coding DNA: TGTGCCAGTACCACACCAGGGGACATCAATCAGCCCCAGCATTTT. Translated: CASTTPGDINQPQHF.